This entry lists 22 T cell receptor beta chains sequenced from one sample in a study of T cell changes during pregnancy in multiple sclerosis. Repertoires were generated with immunoSEQ multiplex PCR, while TCRdb's copy carries only in-frame clones and drops some. Of tens of thousands of clones in the sample, roughly 93% were seen once. This specimen was peripheral blood, taken in the second trimester of pregnancy. The receptors shown here come from a female donor with multiple sclerosis, enrolled in a pregnancy study.

The CDR3 DNA reads TGTGCCAGCACCGTGGACAGCTATCAGCCCCAGCATTTT. It encodes CASTVDSYQPQHF. The rearrangement joins TRBV7-9 to TRBJ1-5; D perhaps matches TRBD1 (6 bases). The germline V gene encodes CDR1 SEHNR and CDR2 FQNEAQ (reference sequence). The CDR3 loop spans 13 amino acids. Trimming left V 7 bases short and J 5 bases short, with 12 bases between.

The rearrangement links TRBV18 to TRBJ1-4, with a tentative D call TRBD1 (5 bases). CDR1 is KGHSH, CDR2 LQKENI, per germline. The CDR3 runs to 15 residues. Deletions cut 0 bases from V and 5 bases from J, with 10 bases between. This CDR3 reads CASSPPGGVNEKLFF. Here the CDR3 DNA reads TGTGCCAGCTCACCACCCGGGGGTGTCAATGAAAAACTGTTTTTT.

The rearrangement joins TRBV15 to TRBJ2-7; possibly TRBD1 for D (6 bases). Trimming removed 5 bases from V and 0 bases from J, with 11 bases in between. The germline V gene has CDR1 LNHNV and CDR2 YYDKDF (reference sequence). The CDR3 covers 14 residues. CDR3 protein: CATSQQGSSYEQYF. The CDR3 nucleotides are TGTGCCACCAGCCAACAGGGTAGCTCCTACGAGCAGTACTTC. Full variable domain (missing parts from reference TRBV15 and TRBJ2-7): DAMVIQNPRYQVTQFGKPVTLSCSQTLNHNVMYWYQQKSSQAPKLLFHYYDKDFNNEADTPDNFQSRRPNTSFCFLDIRSPGLGDTAMYLCATSQQGSSYEQYFGPGTRLTVT.

The rearrangement links TRBV9 to TRBJ1-3, with 8 positions matching TRBD1. The CDR3 runs 15 residues. The germline CDR1 and CDR2 sequences are SGDLS and YYNGEE. The V segment lost 4 bases and the J segment 6 bases; nucleotides outside the gene matches: 9. The DNA of the CDR3 is TGTGCCAGCAGCCCCTACAGGGGGTTGGAAAACACCATATATTTT. It yields the protein CASSPYRGLENTIYF.

The chain links TRBV2 to TRBJ1-5; D perhaps matches TRBD1 (6 bases). The germline V gene encodes CDR1 SNHLY and CDR2 FYNNEI. The CDR3 is 14 residues long. V lost 7 bases and J lost 2, with 12 bases in between. The CDR3 bases are TGTGCCAGCAAGACAGAGGGGGGCAATCAGCCCCAGCATTTT. Translated: CASKTEGGNQPQHF.

This chain joins TRBV9 and TRBJ2-3; 10 nucleotides align to TRBD2. In germline, CDR1 is SGDLS, CDR2 YYNGEE. V lost 3 bases and J lost 1; bases outside the gene matches: 2. The CDR3 sequence is 15 residues long. The CDR3 spells CASSAGTSGTDTQYF. The CDR3 nucleotides are TGTGCCAGCAGCGCCGGGACTAGCGGCACAGATACGCAGTATTTT.

The chain carries TRBV7-3 and TRBJ2-7; TRBD1 matches at 7 bases. The germline V gene has CDR1 SGHTA and CDR2 FQGTGA. Trimming cost V 5 bases and J 6 bases; bases outside gene matches: 7. The CDR3 loop spans 13 amino acids. The CDR3 DNA follows: TGTGCCAGCAGCCTAGACAGGGATGCCGAGCAGTACTTC. It translates to CASSLDRDAEQYF.

The rearrangement joins TRBV9 to TRBJ2-7; tentative D call: TRBD1 (5 bases). Trimming took 0 bases from V and 2 from J, leaving 12 bases between them. CDR1 is SGDLS, CDR2 YYNGEE, per germline. The CDR3 contains 15 residues. As DNA, the CDR3 is TGTGCCAGCAGCGTAGCCCCGACAGAAACCTACGAGCAGTACTTC. Protein sequence: CASSVAPTETYEQYF.

This chain uses TRBV2 with TRBJ1-1; the D is unclear. V was clipped by 1 base and J by 1 base, with 10 bases between them. The CDR3 is 15 amino acids. Germline V gives CDR1 SNHLY, CDR2 FYNNEI. CDR3 residues: CASSEESSKNTEAFF. The CDR3 DNA is TGTGCCAGCAGTGAAGAATCTTCTAAGAACACTGAAGCTTTCTTT.

This CDR3 reads CASSDRPNVLTF. CDR3 sequence (DNA): TGTGCCAGCAGTGACAGGCCCAACGTCCTGACTTTC. The chain carries TRBV2 and TRBJ2-6; D uncertain. V lost 3 bases and J 8 bases, leaving 5 bases between the germline ends. This CDR3 is built from 12 residues. Looked up from germline, CDR1 is SNHLY and CDR2 is FYNNEI.

The rearrangement uses TRBV7-9 and TRBJ1-3; no firm D call. The CDR3 has 18 amino acids. CDR1 and CDR2 (germline): SEHNR, FQNEAQ (reference sequence). Trimming removed 1 base from V and 2 bases from J, with 18 bases in between. CDR3 in amino acids: CASSLGVRVTNAGNTIYF. CDR3 sequence (DNA): TGTGCCAGCAGCTTAGGTGTGAGGGTCACTAATGCTGGAAACACCATATATTTT.

This clone was picked up one time. This chain connects TRBV9 to TRBJ2-7; 7 bases are a match to TRBD2. The trim removed 3 bases at V and 0 bases at J, leaving 6 bases unmatched. The CDR3 runs 15 residues. The V gene's germline CDR1 is SGDLS and CDR2 YYNGEE. The CDR3 DNA follows: TGTGCCAGCAGCGCACAAGCGGGGAGCTCCTACGAGCAGTACTTC. It yields the protein CASSAQAGSSYEQYF. The full variable domain, completed using reference TRBV9 and TRBJ2-7, is DSGVTQTPKHLITATGQRVTLRCSPRSGDLSVYWYQQSLDQGLQFLIQYYNGEERAKGNILERFSAQQFPDLHSELNLSSLELGDSALYFCASSAQAGSSYEQYFGPGTRLTVT.

The chain is built from TRBV7-9 and TRBJ2-5; 8 nucleotides align to TRBD2. CDR3 size: 16 residues. Unmatched junction bases numbered 8, after V lost 2 bases and J lost 3 bases. From germline, CDR1 is SEHNR and CDR2 FQNEAQ (reference sequence). CDR3 nucleotides: TGTGCCAGCAGCTTAAAGCGGGGGCCCAGGGAAGAGACCCAGTACTTC. Protein: CASSLKRGPREETQYF. Full variable domain (outside the CDR3, taken from reference TRBV7-9 and TRBJ2-5): DTGVSQNPRHKITKRGQNVTFRCDPISEHNRLYWYRQTLGQGPEFLTYFQNEAQLEKSRLLSDRFSAERPKGSFSTLEIQRTEQGDSAMYLCASSLKRGPREETQYFGPGTRLLVL.

The gene calls are TRBV27 and TRBJ2-7, with D possibly being TRBD2 (6 bases). Germline-derived CDR1 and CDR2 are MNHEY and SMNVEV (reference sequence). Trimming removed 5 bases at V and 0 bases at J, with 14 bases between. The CDR3 has 15 amino acids. The CDR3 loop is CASSPTSLPSYEQYF. CDR3 nucleotide sequence: TGTGCCAGCAGTCCAACTAGCCTCCCCTCCTACGAGCAGTACTTC.

The CDR3 loop is CASTLPHINYEQYF. As DNA, the CDR3 is TGTGCCAGCACCCTCCCCCACATTAACTACGAGCAGTACTTC. This chain joins TRBV5-8 and TRBJ2-7; D is unclear. V shed 6 bases and J shed 3 bases, with 16 bases lying between them. The CDR3 runs 14 residues. Germline V gives CDR1 SGHTS, CDR2 YDEGEE. Full variable domain (missing parts from reference TRBV5-8 and TRBJ2-7): EAGVTQSPTHLIKTRGQQATLRCSPISGHTSVYWYQQALGLGLQFLLWYDEGEERNRGNFPPRFSGRQFPNYSSELNVNALELEDSALYLCASTLPHINYEQYFGPGTRLTVT.

The gene calls are TRBV29-1 and TRBJ2-2, with a tentative D call TRBD2 (6 bases). V was pared by 3 bases and J by 0 bases, with 17 bases between. Germline values: CDR1 SQVTM, CDR2 ANQGSEA. The CDR3 has 17 residues. CDR3 in amino acids: CSVDLGLVGPNTGELFF. The CDR3 nucleotides read TGCAGCGTTGACTTGGGACTGGTGGGGCCGAACACCGGGGAGCTGTTTTTT.

This chain links TRBV4-2 with TRBJ1-2; TRBD1 agrees at 8 bases. Germline loops: CDR1 LGHNA, CDR2 YNFKEQ. CDR3 size: 18 residues. The V segment lost 1 base and the J segment 2 bases; nucleotides outside the gene matches: 12. The CDR3 DNA sequence: TGTGCCAGCAGCCAAGTATCGGGACAGGCGCGTATAAACTATGGCTACACCTTC. Protein: CASSQVSGQARINYGYTF.

The chain uses TRBV11-2 and TRBJ2-3; a weak D match, TRBD2 (6 bases). V gave up 7 bases and J gave up 5 bases, with 13 bases separating them. From germline, CDR1 is SGHAT and CDR2 FQNNGV. This CDR3 spans 13 amino acids. CDR3 DNA: TGTGCCAGCAACACTCTAGCGTTAGATACGCAGTATTTT. Its protein product is CASNTLALDTQYF.

The chain combines TRBV5-6 with TRBJ2-7; 7 positions agree with TRBD2. Trimming took 4 bases from V and 7 from J; bases not matched to a gene: 5. Germline loops: CDR1 SGHDT, CDR2 YYEEEE. This CDR3 is built from 12 residues. CDR3 region: CASSMGGGEQYF. The CDR3 region has the DNA TGTGCCAGCAGCATGGGGGGGGGTGAGCAGTACTTC. The full variable domain, in which reference TRBV5-6 and TRBJ2-7 provide the parts outside the CDR3, is DAGVTQSPTHLIKTRGQQVTLRCSPKSGHDTVSWYQQALGQGPQFIFQYYEEEERQRGNFPDRFSGHQFPNYSSELNVNALLLGDSALYLCASSMGGGEQYFGPGTRLTVT.

The CDR3 DNA is TGTGCCAGCATGGGGACAGCAACTGAAGCTTTCTTT. Its translation: CASMGTATEAFF. V and J are TRBV6-1 and TRBJ1-1; 7 bases match TRBD1. Germline loops: CDR1 MNHNS, CDR2 SASEGT. The V segment lost 7 bases and the J segment 5 bases; nucleotides outside the gene matches: 4. The length of the CDR3 is 12 residues.

V is TRBV5-6 and J is TRBJ1-4, with 7 bases aligning to TRBD1. CDR3 length: 15 residues. Trimming at V came to 4 bases and at J to 4 bases, leaving 7 bases not matched to a gene. The V gene's germline CDR1 is SGHDT and CDR2 YYEEEE. Here the CDR3 reads CASSKQGSGNEKLFF. CDR3 coding DNA: TGTGCCAGCAGCAAACAGGGGTCCGGTAATGAAAAACTGTTTTTT.

The V call is TRBV5-6, the J call TRBJ1-1; no definite D call. Looked up from germline, CDR1 is SGHDT and CDR2 is YYEEEE. The CDR3 length is 17 residues. The germline V and J ends were trimmed by 1 base and 1 base, with 17 bases remaining between them. This CDR3 is CASSLPFSGPENTEAFF. CDR3 DNA sequence: TGTGCCAGCAGCTTGCCTTTCTCAGGTCCTGAGAACACTGAAGCTTTCTTT.